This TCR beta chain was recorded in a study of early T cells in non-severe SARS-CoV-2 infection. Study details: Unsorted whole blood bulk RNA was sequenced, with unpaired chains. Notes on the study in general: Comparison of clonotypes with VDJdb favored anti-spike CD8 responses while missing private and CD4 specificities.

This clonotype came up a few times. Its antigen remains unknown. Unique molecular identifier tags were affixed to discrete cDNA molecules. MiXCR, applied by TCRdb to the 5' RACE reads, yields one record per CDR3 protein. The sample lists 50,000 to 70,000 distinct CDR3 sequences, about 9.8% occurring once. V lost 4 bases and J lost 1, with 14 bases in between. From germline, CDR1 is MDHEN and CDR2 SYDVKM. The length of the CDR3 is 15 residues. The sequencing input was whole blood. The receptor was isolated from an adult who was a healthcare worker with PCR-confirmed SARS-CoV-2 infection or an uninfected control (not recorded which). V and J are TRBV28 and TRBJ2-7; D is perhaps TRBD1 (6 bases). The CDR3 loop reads CASSSPRRGSYEQYF. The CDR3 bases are TGTGCCAGCAGTTCCCCGCGCAGGGGATCCTACGAGCAGTACTTC.